This T cell receptor beta chain was found in a study of blood T cell repertoires in COVID-19. Whole-study context: The study drew acute and convalescent COVID-19 samples from the United States, Italy and Spain. PBMCs, B-cell-depleted T cells, or T cells were the source of the cDNA or gDNA that made up the material.

In the source study's methods: Scientists estimated how many nucleated cells there were by amplifying reference gene primers. Sequenced by immunoSEQ multiplex PCR; TCRdb stores in-frame clones only, minus some. The V and J calls and clone size come from that table; D and trimming were worked out from the DNA. The table lists roughly 220,000 clones, 88% of them singletons. Living in 24 US areas, the participants were between 18 and 89 years of age. The clonotype originates from a woman between 50 and 59 years old with acute COVID-19. Sequenced sample: PBMCs or T cells enriched from blood (not recorded which).

The CDR3 is CSAPGDVEAFF. The CDR3 DNA sequence: TGCAGTGCCCCCGGAGACGTTGAAGCTTTCTTT. This sequence joins TRBV20-1 and TRBJ1-1; D ambiguous. In germline, CDR1 is DFQATT, CDR2 SNEGSKA (reference sequence). The CDR3 length is 11 residues. The V gene lost 6 bases and the J gene lost 7 bases, with 12 bases spanning the gap.